Below, 9 T cell receptor beta chains from the same sample are listed, as sequenced in a study of Ad26.COV2.S vaccination and SARS-CoV-2 variants. Regarding treatment: approximately 18 received Ad26.COV2.S at low or high dose, single or two shots; 5 received placebo; per-sample allocation not given. Samples analyzed were those drawn on day 63 after the first vaccine or placebo injection. Data came from immunoSEQ multiplex PCR; TCRdb stores just in-frame clones and leaves some out. The sample consists of 430,000 or so clones, 89% of them appearing once. The sample in question was peripheral blood, obtained in a trial of Ad26.COV2.S vaccine versus placebo. These receptors were taken from a person aged 18-65 years who received the Ad26.COV2.S COVID-19 vaccine or a placebo.

The chain carries TRBV2 and TRBJ2-7; 9 bases are a match to TRBD2. Per the germline V gene, CDR1 is SNHLY and CDR2 is FYNNEI. V shed 6 bases, J shed 1 base, and the junction held 7 bases outside the gene matches. The CDR3 has 15 residues. For the CDR3, the DNA is TGTGCCAGCAGGACCAGTAGCGGGGGATCCTACGAGCAGTACTTC. Translation: CASRTSSGGSYEQYF.

This chain links TRBV2 with TRBJ2-5; D could derive from TRBD1 or TRBD2 (5 bases each). Germline-derived CDR1 and CDR2 are SNHLY and FYNNEI. The CDR3 is 12 amino acids. CDR3 amino acids: CGMGVMQETQYF. The CDR3 coding sequence is TGTGGTATGGGGGTGATGCAAGAGACCCAGTACTTC.

This clone has a single count. The rearrangement joins TRBV11-3 to TRBJ2-3, with D possibly TRBD1 on 6 matching bases. The germline V and J ends were trimmed by 5 bases and 5 bases, with 11 bases remaining between them. CDR3 length: 13 residues. Per the germline V gene, CDR1 is SGHNT and CDR2 is YENEEA. The CDR3 spells CASSRKGVDTQYF. The CDR3 nucleotides are TGTGCCAGCAGCCGTAAGGGGGTAGATACGCAGTATTTT.

The V call is TRBV6-5, the J call TRBJ1-6; TRBD1 matches at 7 bases. The CDR3 extends over 12 amino acids. CDR1 and CDR2 (germline): MNHEY, SVGAGI. J gave up 9 bases and V 10 bases, and 6 bases lay outside the gene matches. The CDR3 nucleotides read TGTGCCACTATACAGGGGTTTTCACCCCTCCACTTT. Its translation is CATIQGFSPLHF.

This clone has only a few counts. This sequence joins TRBV11-2 and TRBJ1-6, with D uncertain. The germline gives CDR1 SGHAT, CDR2 FQNNGV. Between the trimmed V and J ends, which lost 1 base and 14 bases, there was a span of 12 bases. CDR3 length: 13 residues. This chain's CDR3 is CASSLGRAPSLHF. As DNA, the CDR3 is TGTGCCAGCAGCTTAGGGAGAGCCCCATCCCTCCACTTT. The full variable domain, its missing parts supplied by reference TRBV11-2 and TRBJ1-6, is EAGVAQSPRYKIIEKRQSVAFWCNPISGHATLYWYQQILGQGPKLLIQFQNNGVVDDSQLPKDRFSAERLKGVDSTLKIQPAKLEDSAVYLCASSLGRAPSLHFGNGTRLTVT.

Comment on this clone: The junction departs from germline at one end; a sequencing error may be responsible. This rearrangement joins TRBV5-6 to TRBJ1-5; 8 positions match TRBD1. Germline lookup yields CDR1 SGHDT and CDR2 YYEEEE. The CDR3 is 15 residues long. The DNA for the CDR3 is TGTGCCAGCAAGAAAGGGGGTCCCGACAGGGGAGTCTTTTATTTT. Translation: CASKKGGPDRGVFYF. Combining the CDR3 with reference TRBV5-6 and TRBJ1-5 gives the whole variable domain DAGVTQSPTHLIKTRGQQVTLRCSPKSGHDTVSWYQQALGQGPQFIFQYYEEEERQRGNFPDRFSGHQFPNYSSELNVNALLLGDSALYLCASKKGGPDRGVFYFGDGTRLSIL.

CDR3 region: CAISGGQTGSGSPLHF. The CDR3 DNA reads as TGTGCCATCAGTGGGGGGCAAACAGGGTCTGGATCACCCCTCCACTTT. The rearrangement uses TRBV10-3 and TRBJ1-6, with a weak D call TRBD1 (6 bases). CDR1 is ENHRY, CDR2 SYGVKD, per germline. The ends were cut back, 4 bases at V and 10 bases at J, with 20 bases in the middle. This CDR3 comprises 16 residues.

This clone has only one observation. V is TRBV20-1 and J is TRBJ2-3, with D perhaps TRBD1 or TRBD2 (6 bases each). CDR1 is DFQATT, CDR2 SNEGSKA, per germline (reference sequence). This CDR3 has 16 residues. V gave up 3 bases and J gave up 1 base, with 17 bases separating them. The CDR3 coding sequence is TGCAGTGCTAGTTTTCGGGGGCGGGATGGCACAGATACGCAGTATTTT. Translation: CSASFRGRDGTDTQYF.

This rearrangement joins TRBV20-1 to TRBJ2-5; D remains unclear. Deletions cut 3 bases from V and 9 bases from J, with 20 bases between. Germline V gene lookup returns CDR1 DFQATT and CDR2 SNEGSKA (reference sequence). This CDR3 spans 14 amino acids. In DNA form, the CDR3 reads TGCAGTGCTAGTGATGGGGTACCCGTCTGGGCCCAGTACTTC. It codes for CSASDGVPVWAQYF.